Below, 21 T cell receptor beta chains from the same sample are listed, as sequenced in a study of blood T cell repertoires in COVID-19. TCRdb's copy holds only in-frame clones and misses some; the assay was immunoSEQ multiplex PCR. The sample includes 110,000 or so clones, roughly 88% of them seen just once. Material for sequencing was peripheral blood. These receptors came from a human donor in a cohort sampled during active COVID-19.

The chain combines TRBV4-1 with TRBJ1-1, with TRBD1 matching 8 bases. This CDR3 region has 17 residues. J lost 5 bases, V lost 1 base, and 12 bases had no gene match. Germline loops: CDR1 MGHRA, CDR2 YSYEKL. The CDR3 DNA is TGCGCCAGCAGCCAAGCCGGGACAGGAAGGGGGGAAACTGAAGCTTTCTTT. It codes for CASSQAGTGRGETEAFF.

This rearrangement joins TRBV6-2 or TRBV6-3 to TRBJ1-2; TRBD1 agrees at 9 bases. Germline V gene data show CDR1 as MNHEY and CDR2 as SVGEGT. The junction had 5 bases not matched to a gene; V was cut back by 4 bases and J by 5 bases. The CDR3 runs 14 residues. Here the CDR3 reads CASSWTGARYGYTF. In nucleotides, the CDR3 is TGTGCCAGCAGTTGGACAGGGGCTAGGTATGGCTACACCTTC.

This sequence joins TRBV5-1 and TRBJ2-3; D possibly corresponds to TRBD1 (6 bases). There are 13 residues in the CDR3. The V end lost 2 bases, the J end lost 5 bases, and 9 bases lay between the germline ends. CDR1 and CDR2 (germline): SGHRS, YFSETQ. The CDR3 here is CASSFEGEDTQYF. In DNA form, the CDR3 reads TGCGCCAGCAGCTTTGAGGGGGAAGATACGCAGTATTTT.

This chain uses TRBV12-3 or TRBV12-4 with TRBJ2-7; tentative D call: TRBD2 (6 bases). V was trimmed by 1 base and J by 9 bases, leaving 13 bases between them. CDR3 length: 13 amino acids. The CDR3 region is CASSLVQEGRQYF. DNA for the CDR3: TGTGCCAGCAGTTTAGTCCAGGAGGGTCGGCAGTACTTC.

The V and J genes are TRBV7-8 and TRBJ2-7, with 10 bases matching TRBD2. This CDR3 is 14 amino acids long. V shed 5 bases, J shed 2 bases, and the junction held 3 bases outside the gene matches. Germline V gene sequence: CDR1 SGHVS, CDR2 FQNEAQ. The CDR3, as DNA: TGTGCCAGCAGCCAGCGGGAGGGTACCTACGAGCAGTACTTC. It yields the protein CASSQREGTYEQYF.

The chain carries TRBV28 and TRBJ1-1; a possible D gene is TRBD1 (5 bases). The CDR3 runs to 14 residues. The V and J ends lost 6 bases and 6 bases respectively, with 17 bases between them. Germline CDR1 and CDR2: MDHEN and SYDVKM. This CDR3 reads CASRLNTGRAEAFF. The DNA for the CDR3 is TGTGCCAGCAGATTGAATACAGGCCGGGCTGAAGCTTTCTTT.

The chain joins TRBV30 to TRBJ1-1; 7 nucleotides align to TRBD1. Germline CDR1 reads GTSNPN; CDR2 reads SVGIG (reference sequence). CDR3 length: 11 residues. V was clipped by 5 bases and J by 8 bases; unmatched bases: 5. DNA of the CDR3: TGTGCCTGGGGGGACAGCCACGAAGCTTTCTTT. Its translation: CAWGDSHEAFF.

The DNA for the CDR3 is TGTGCCAGTAGTATGATGGACAGGGGTGGCCCGGGAACCCAGTACTTC. Its protein product is CASSMMDRGGPGTQYF. The chain is built from TRBV19 and TRBJ2-5; 9 nucleotides align to TRBD1. The CDR3 runs 16 residues. With 3 bases clipped from V and 8 bases from J, the junction kept 13 bases outside the gene matches. Germline loops: CDR1 LNHDA, CDR2 SQIVND (reference sequence).

The V gene is TRBV24-1, the J gene TRBJ2-7; TRBD1 agrees at 8 bases. Germline CDR1 KGHDR, CDR2 SFDVKD. The CDR3 length is 13 residues. J was trimmed by 2 bases and V by 7 bases; bases with no gene match: 3. The chain's CDR3 is CATSRTGTYEQYF. The DNA of the CDR3 is TGTGCCACCAGCAGGACAGGGACCTACGAGCAGTACTTC.

The CDR3, as DNA: TGCAGCGTTGAGGCCAGCACAGATACGCAGTATTTT. This encodes CSVEASTDTQYF. The V gene is TRBV29-1, the J gene TRBJ2-3; D ambiguous. CDR1 and CDR2 (germline): SQVTM, ANQGSEA. The CDR3 loop spans 12 amino acids. The V end was cut by 3 bases, the J end by 0 bases, with 4 bases between.

The chain uses TRBV10-1 and TRBJ2-7; 12 positions agree with TRBD2. The CDR3 extends over 16 amino acids. Per germline, CDR1 WNHNN and CDR2 SYGVQD (reference sequence). V lost 4 bases to trimming and J lost 2 bases; unmatched junction nucleotides: 6. The CDR3 nucleotides are TGCGCCAGCAGTGGTCCCGGACTAGCGGGAACCTACGAGCAGTACTTC. This sequence encodes CASSGPGLAGTYEQYF.

The V and J genes are TRBV12-3 or TRBV12-4 and TRBJ1-6; D unclear. V lost 3 bases to trimming and J lost 9 bases, with 9 bases between them. This CDR3 is built from 13 residues. In DNA form, the CDR3 reads TGTGCCAGCAGTTTGGGCCTAAGTTCACCCCTCCACTTT. The encoded protein is CASSLGLSSPLHF.

Concerning this clone: This same CDR3 is encoded by further DNA sequences in the sample. The DNA of the CDR3 is TGTGCCAGCAGTTCAGGACAGGGAGATCAGCCCCAGCATTTT. This sequence encodes CASSSGQGDQPQHF. The chain links TRBV28 to TRBJ1-5; 8 nucleotides line up with TRBD1. Losses at the gene ends were 4 bases for V and 5 bases for J; bases not matched to a gene: 4. The germline gives CDR1 MDHEN, CDR2 SYDVKM. There are 14 residues in the CDR3. Filled out from reference TRBV28 and TRBJ1-5, the complete variable domain reads DVKVTQSSRYLVKRTGEKVFLECVQDMDHENMFWYRQDPGLGLRLIYFSYDVKMKEKGDIPEGYSVSREKKERFSLILESASTNQTSMYLCASSSGQGDQPQHFGDGTRLSIL.

The V and J genes are TRBV6-5 and TRBJ2-1; 7 bases agree with TRBD1. CDR1 MNHEY and CDR2 SVGAGI come from the germline V gene. This CDR3 contains 14 residues. With 6 bases clipped from V and 8 bases from J, the junction kept 10 bases outside the gene matches. CDR3 residues: CASRNDRVGDEQFF. Here the CDR3 DNA reads TGTGCCAGCAGGAACGACAGGGTCGGAGATGAGCAGTTCTTC.

Only one count was recorded for this clone. The chain recombines TRBV25-1 with TRBJ1-4, with unresolved D. Germline loops: CDR1 MGHDK, CDR2 SYGVNS. The CDR3 has 13 amino acids. V was trimmed by 4 bases and J by 4 bases, leaving 7 bases between them. This CDR3 is CASSVLDNEKLFF. The CDR3 coding sequence is TGTGCCAGCAGTGTCTTAGATAATGAAAAACTGTTTTTT.

This rearrangement joins TRBV18 to TRBJ2-7, with 7 nucleotides matching TRBD1. Losses at the gene ends were 7 bases for V and 0 bases for J; bases not matched to a gene: 9. This CDR3 has 15 residues. Germline CDR1 KGHSH, CDR2 LQKENI. CDR3 sequence (DNA): TGTGCCAGCTTGGACCAGGCAGGGGGCTCCTACGAGCAGTACTTC. Amino acid sequence: CASLDQAGGSYEQYF.

The chain employs TRBV7-3 and TRBJ2-2, with a tentative D call TRBD2 (6 bases). With 4 bases removed from V and 2 bases from J, the gap between germline ends came to 17 bases. The CDR3 loop spans 17 amino acids. Per germline, CDR1 SGHTA and CDR2 FQGTGA. The CDR3 nucleotides are TGTGCCAGCAGCTCGCAACCGGGACTGGCTAACACCGGGGAGCTGTTTTTT. Its translation: CASSSQPGLANTGELFF.

The chain uses TRBV25-1 and TRBJ2-7; D may be TRBD1 (6 bases). The germline gives CDR1 MGHDK, CDR2 SYGVNS. The CDR3 extends over 15 amino acids. V lost 6 bases, J lost 1 base, and 16 bases lay in between. CDR3 loop: CASREQGASSYEQYF. The CDR3 nucleotides are TGTGCCAGCAGAGAACAGGGTGCATCGTCCTACGAGCAGTACTTC.

There are a few counts of this clone. The chain carries TRBV5-1 and TRBJ2-1; TRBD2 matches 7 bases. The CDR3 sequence is 17 residues long. Trimming at V came to 0 bases and at J to 1 base, leaving 7 bases not matched to a gene. CDR1 is SGHRS and CDR2 is YFSETQ in the germline V gene. The CDR3 is CASSLDGGIGSYNEQFF. The CDR3 DNA follows: TGCGCCAGCAGCTTGGACGGGGGGATTGGATCCTACAATGAGCAGTTCTTC.

The chain recombines TRBV28 with TRBJ2-1, with D perhaps matching TRBD2 (6 bases). Germline assignment: CDR1 MDHEN and CDR2 SYDVKM. CDR3 length: 14 amino acids. Trimming left V 8 bases short and J 1 base short, with 12 bases between. The chain's CDR3 is CASGSGGSYNEQFF. For the CDR3, the DNA is TGTGCCAGCGGTTCTGGAGGGTCCTACAATGAGCAGTTCTTC.

The chain is built from TRBV21-1 and TRBJ2-3; the tabulated D call, TRBD2, remains unverified against the DNA. TRBV21-1 is tagged as a pseudogene. The length of the CDR3 is 19 residues. The CDR3 here is CASSKERGGGTSGPDTQYF. The CDR3, as DNA: TGTGCCAGCAGCAAAGAACGGGGGGGAGGGACTAGCGGGCCAGATACGCAGTATTTT.